A single sample gave rise to the 29 T cell receptor beta chains below, sequenced in a study of T cell responses to AZD1222 COVID-19 vaccine. Sequencing used immunoSEQ multiplex PCR; TCRdb keeps in-frame clones, though not all of them. The sample records 140,000 to 150,000 clones, roughly 80% being singletons. The material was peripheral blood, obtained on day 0 of MenACWY control vaccination. The origin of the receptors is an adult in good health.

The chain couples TRBV6-5 to TRBJ2-3; 8 bases are a match to TRBD1. Unmatched junction bases numbered 1, after V lost 1 base and J lost 1 base. Germline V gives CDR1 MNHEY, CDR2 SVGAGI. This CDR3 has 15 amino acids. CDR3 sequence reads: CASSYWGQGTDTQYF. As DNA, the CDR3 is TGTGCCAGCAGTTACTGGGGACAGGGCACAGATACGCAGTATTTT.

The V call is TRBV18, the J call TRBJ2-7, with D possibly matching TRBD1 (6 bases). Trimming took 2 bases from V and 5 from J, leaving 10 bases between them. The CDR3 runs 13 residues. CDR1 and CDR2 from the germline V gene are KGHSH and LQKENI. CDR3 DNA: TGTGCCAGCTCACCAGGGGGCAGGAACGAGCAGTACTTC. Its translation is CASSPGGRNEQYF.

The chain couples TRBV5-8 to TRBJ2-1; weak D call: TRBD2 (6 bases). Germline values: CDR1 SGHTS, CDR2 YDEGEE. V lost 2 bases, J lost 10 bases, and 13 bases lay in between. The CDR3 length is 13 residues. Here the CDR3 DNA reads TGTGCCAGCAGCTTCGCGGGGCCGGGGGAGCAGTTCTTC. Residues: CASSFAGPGEQFF.

This chain joins TRBV7-3 and TRBJ1-2; unclear D gene. Per germline, CDR1 SGHTA and CDR2 FQGTGA. The V end was cut by 2 bases, the J end by 1 base, with 8 bases between. CDR3 size: 14 residues. CDR3 loop: CASSLDGLNYGYTF. The CDR3 DNA reads as TGTGCCAGCAGCTTAGACGGGCTTAACTATGGCTACACCTTC.

V usage is TRBV5-1 and J usage is TRBJ1-6, with 9 bases matching TRBD1. Germline values: CDR1 SGHRS, CDR2 YFSETQ. Trimming took 0 bases from V and 7 from J; bases not matched to a gene: 2. This CDR3 has 15 amino acids. The CDR3 region is CASSLDRGQNSPLHF. The CDR3 DNA follows: TGCGCCAGCAGCTTGGACAGGGGGCAAAATTCACCCCTCCACTTT.

V usage is TRBV12-3 or TRBV12-4 and J usage is TRBJ1-5; D is ambiguous. V shed 3 bases and J shed 11 bases, with 11 bases lying between them. The CDR3 has 12 residues. CDR3 sequence reads: CASSFSEGTQHF. CDR3 bases: TGTGCCAGCAGTTTTTCCGAGGGTACCCAGCATTTT.

The rearrangement links TRBV6-6 to TRBJ2-7; 8 bases line up with TRBD1. Germline assignment: CDR1 MNHNY and CDR2 SVGAGI (reference sequence). This CDR3 is 13 amino acids long. The V and J ends lost 7 bases and 3 bases, in that order; junction bases with no gene match: 5. The CDR3 nucleotides are TGTGCCAGCACCCCCGGGACAGGCTACGAGCAGTACTTC. Protein sequence: CASTPGTGYEQYF.

The V and J genes are TRBV4-1 and TRBJ1-5, with D uncertain. The germline CDR1 and CDR2 sequences are MGHRA and YSYEKL. This CDR3 contains 15 residues. Trimming left V 0 bases short and J 5 bases short, with 11 bases between. In DNA form, the CDR3 reads TGCGCCAGCAGCCAAGAAGGGTACCTGTATCAGCCCCAGCATTTT. Its translation: CASSQEGYLYQPQHF.

This chain connects TRBV6-4 to TRBJ2-5; tentatively, D is TRBD1 or TRBD2 (5 bases each). The CDR3 loop spans 18 amino acids. The V gene's germline CDR1 is MRHNA and CDR2 SNTAGT. V dropped 11 bases and J dropped 1 base, with 29 bases sitting between them. The CDR3 bases are TGTGCCGACTTCCCGCCCCCGAGGGGTTCTTCGCGCCAAGAGACCCAGTACTTC. This encodes CADFPPPRGSSRQETQYF.

The chain links TRBV18 to TRBJ1-6; a possible D gene is TRBD1 (6 bases). V was cut by 2 bases and J by 7 bases, with 12 bases left in between. CDR1 KGHSH and CDR2 LQKENI come from the germline V gene. The CDR3 spans 15 residues. The CDR3 loop is CASSPTTGPNSPLHF. As DNA, the CDR3 is TGTGCCAGCTCACCAACGACAGGCCCCAATTCACCCCTCCACTTT.

This chain connects TRBV5-6 to TRBJ2-1; D remains ambiguous. Germline V gene lookup returns CDR1 SGHDT and CDR2 YYEEEE. Trimming cost V 5 bases and J 10 bases, with 22 bases left between them. The CDR3 sequence is 15 residues long. For the CDR3, the DNA is TGTGCCAGCAGTCTTCCGGCTGGGGTTGGAAGAGAGCAGTTCTTC. This encodes CASSLPAGVGREQFF.

V usage is TRBV18 and J usage is TRBJ2-5, with 12 bases that match TRBD2. The CDR3 extends over 16 amino acids. J lost 3 bases, V lost 0 bases, and 2 bases had no gene match. Germline CDR1 reads KGHSH; CDR2 reads LQKENI. DNA of the CDR3: TGTGCCAGCTCACCACCTCTAGCGGGGGGGAAAGAGACCCAGTACTTC. This gives the protein CASSPPLAGGKETQYF.

The chain combines TRBV5-8 with TRBJ1-5; a possible D gene is TRBD1 (6 bases). Germline V gene data show CDR1 as SGHTS and CDR2 as YDEGEE. Deletions cut 2 bases from V and 7 bases from J, with 16 bases between. This CDR3 spans 15 amino acids. The CDR3 region is CASSFWARGGQPQHF. The CDR3 DNA is TGTGCCAGCAGCTTCTGGGCCAGGGGCGGGCAGCCCCAGCATTTT.

In this sample, this clone turned up a few times. The chain combines TRBV5-4 with TRBJ2-2; D might be TRBD1 (6 bases). The germline V gene has CDR1 SGHNT and CDR2 YYREEE (reference sequence). The germline V and J ends were trimmed by 3 bases and 6 bases, with 12 bases remaining between them. This CDR3 has 14 residues. The CDR3 DNA sequence: TGTGCCAGCAGCTATAACAGGGAATCCGGGGAGCTGTTTTTT. Residues: CASSYNRESGELFF.

V is TRBV13 and J is TRBJ2-3; D gene ambiguous. The CDR3 sequence is 15 residues long. Trimming left V 3 bases short and J 0 bases short, with 10 bases between. From germline, CDR1 is PRHDT and CDR2 FYEKMQ (reference sequence). CDR3 protein: CASSFADKSTDTQYF. In nucleotides, the CDR3 is TGTGCCAGCAGCTTTGCAGATAAGAGCACAGATACGCAGTATTTT.

The chain uses TRBV14 and TRBJ1-2; 7 bases are a match to TRBD1. The trim removed 3 bases at V and 8 bases at J, leaving 9 bases unmatched. The length of the CDR3 is 14 residues. In germline, CDR1 is SGHDN, CDR2 FVKESK. The CDR3 DNA reads TGTGCCAGCAGCCACGAGGGAAGGGGGCAGGGCTACACCTTC. Its protein is CASSHEGRGQGYTF.

The chain carries TRBV3-1 (or the pseudogene TRBV3-2) and TRBJ2-3; 8 nucleotides align to TRBD2. The germline V gene encodes CDR1 LGHDT and CDR2 YNNKEL (reference sequence). With 3 bases clipped from V and 5 bases from J, the junction kept 10 bases outside the gene matches. This CDR3 is built from 16 residues. The chain's CDR3 is CASSQGRGATGDTQYF. CDR3 sequence (DNA): TGTGCCAGCAGCCAGGGGCGGGGGGCCACGGGAGATACGCAGTATTTT.

The J gene is TRBJ2-5, the V gene TRBV7-9, with no clear D. This CDR3 comprises 14 residues. V lost 5 bases and J lost 5, with 15 bases in between. The germline V gene has CDR1 SEHNR and CDR2 FQNEAQ (reference sequence). The CDR3 bases are TGTGCCAGCAGCCCCCGGGCCGGTCGGGAGACCCAGTACTTC. Translated, it gives CASSPRAGRETQYF. Looking up the rest from reference TRBV7-9 and TRBJ2-5 gives the full variable domain: DTGVSQNPRHKITKRGQNVTFRCDPISEHNRLYWYRQTLGQGPEFLTYFQNEAQLEKSRLLSDRFSAERPKGSFSTLEIQRTEQGDSAMYLCASSPRAGRETQYFGPGTRLLVL.

Written as DNA, the CDR3 is TGTGCCAGTAGTCCAAAGTCAGGGCCGACCTACGAGCAGTACGTC. This translates into CASSPKSGPTYEQYV. The rearrangement uses TRBV19 and TRBJ2-7, with D possibly TRBD1 on 5 matching bases. The CDR3 runs to 15 residues. Germline V gene sequence: CDR1 LNHDA, CDR2 SQIVND (reference sequence). The V gene lost 5 bases and the J gene lost 2 bases, with 16 bases spanning the gap.

This clone was picked up a small number of times. The chain joins TRBV4-1 to TRBJ2-7; possibly TRBD1 for D (5 bases). Trimming took 1 base from V and 1 from J, leaving 8 bases between them. The CDR3 has 14 amino acids. Germline V CDR1 and CDR2: MGHRA, YSYEKL. CDR3 in DNA: TGCGCCAGCAGCCAAGTAGGGGTTTCCTACGAGCAGTACTTC. Translating gives CASSQVGVSYEQYF.

The chain employs TRBV20-1 and TRBJ1-3; D is undetermined. V lost 5 bases to trimming and J lost 3 bases, with 2 bases between them. CDR1 and CDR2 from the germline V gene are DFQATT and SNEGSKA (reference sequence). The CDR3 spans 10 residues. CDR3 nucleotide sequence: TGCAGTGCTGTTGGAAACACCATATATTTT. This gives the protein CSAVGNTIYF.

The chain recombines TRBV2 with TRBJ1-3; a possible D gene is TRBD1 (6 bases). The V end lost 3 bases, the J end lost 4 bases, and 10 bases lay between the germline ends. Germline V gives CDR1 SNHLY, CDR2 FYNNEI. The CDR3 loop spans 14 amino acids. This chain's CDR3 is CASSDRGVGNTIYF. Written as DNA, the CDR3 is TGTGCCAGCAGTGACAGGGGAGTAGGAAACACCATATATTTT.

This clone appeared a few times. J is TRBJ1-3 and V is TRBV4-1, with D perhaps matching TRBD1 (6 bases). This CDR3 has 17 amino acids. Germline CDR1 MGHRA, CDR2 YSYEKL. With 3 bases removed from V and 3 bases from J, the gap between germline ends came to 18 bases. CDR3 sequence: CASSQAQGRSGGNTIYF. For the CDR3, the DNA is TGCGCCAGCAGCCAGGCCCAGGGGCGCTCTGGTGGAAACACCATATATTTT.

V usage is TRBV27 and J usage is TRBJ1-1; D is unresolved. The ends were cut back, 4 bases at V and 0 bases at J, with 6 bases in the middle. This CDR3 comprises 13 residues. From germline, CDR1 is MNHEY and CDR2 SMNVEV (reference sequence). The CDR3 DNA follows: TGTGCCAGCAGTTATAAGATGAACACTGAAGCTTTCTTT. Translating gives CASSYKMNTEAFF.

This clone appeared once. The V and J genes are TRBV28 and TRBJ2-1; 9 bases match TRBD1. From germline, CDR1 is MDHEN and CDR2 SYDVKM. V trimming: 3 bases; J trimming: 8 bases; junction bases outside the gene matches: 8. This CDR3 has 15 amino acids. DNA of the CDR3: TGTGCCAGCAGTTTTATGGGACAGGGTGGAGATGAGCAGTTCTTC. Amino acids: CASSFMGQGGDEQFF.

The chain employs TRBV9 and TRBJ2-5; D unresolved. Trimming pared 3 bases from V and 3 bases from J, leaving 18 bases between. The CDR3 runs to 16 residues. Germline V gives CDR1 SGDLS, CDR2 YYNGEE. The CDR3 reads CASSESVKAHKETQYF. Written as DNA, the CDR3 is TGTGCCAGCAGCGAGTCCGTAAAAGCCCATAAAGAGACCCAGTACTTC.

The V and J genes are TRBV4-2 and TRBJ2-3; TRBD2 matches 8 bases. The CDR3 covers 17 residues. The germline gives CDR1 LGHNA, CDR2 YNFKEQ. The junction had 8 bases not matched to a gene; V was cut back by 0 bases and J by 3 bases. CDR3 bases: TGTGCCAGCAGCCAAGAGCTCCGCCGGGGGGGGACAGATACGCAGTATTTT. This translates into CASSQELRRGGTDTQYF.

This sequence joins TRBV6-6 and TRBJ1-5, with D possibly TRBD1 on 5 matching bases. CDR3 length: 15 residues. V was cut by 5 bases and J by 1 base, with 12 bases left in between. The V gene's germline CDR1 is MNHNY and CDR2 SVGAGI (reference sequence). The CDR3 coding sequence is TGTGCCAGCAGTGGGGCGGAGGTGAGCAATCAGCCCCAGCATTTT. Its translation is CASSGAEVSNQPQHF.

The CDR3 spells CASSVAGENSPLHF. In nucleotides, the CDR3 is TGTGCCAGCAGTGTAGCAGGGGAGAATTCACCCCTCCACTTT. The chain carries TRBV6-1 and TRBJ1-6; perhaps TRBD1 as D (6 bases). V lost 4 bases and J lost 7, with 11 bases in between. CDR1 is MNHNS, CDR2 SASEGT, per germline. CDR3 length: 14 residues.